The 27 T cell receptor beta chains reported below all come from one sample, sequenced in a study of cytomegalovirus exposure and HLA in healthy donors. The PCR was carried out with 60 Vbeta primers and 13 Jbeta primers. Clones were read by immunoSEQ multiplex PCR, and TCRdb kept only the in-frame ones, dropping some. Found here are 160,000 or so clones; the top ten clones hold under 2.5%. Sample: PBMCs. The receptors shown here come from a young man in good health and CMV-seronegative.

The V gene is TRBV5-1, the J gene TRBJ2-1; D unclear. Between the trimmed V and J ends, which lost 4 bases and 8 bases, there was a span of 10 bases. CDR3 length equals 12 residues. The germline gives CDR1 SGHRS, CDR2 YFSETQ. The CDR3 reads CASSLLSDEQFF. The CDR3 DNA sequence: TGCGCCAGCAGCCTCTTAAGCGATGAGCAGTTCTTC.

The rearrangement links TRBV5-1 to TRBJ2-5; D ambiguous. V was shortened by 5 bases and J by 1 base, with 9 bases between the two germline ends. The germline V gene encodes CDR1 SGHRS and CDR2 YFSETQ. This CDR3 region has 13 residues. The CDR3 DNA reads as TGCGCCAGCAGAAGGAGCACCCAAGAGACCCAGTACTTC. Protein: CASRRSTQETQYF.

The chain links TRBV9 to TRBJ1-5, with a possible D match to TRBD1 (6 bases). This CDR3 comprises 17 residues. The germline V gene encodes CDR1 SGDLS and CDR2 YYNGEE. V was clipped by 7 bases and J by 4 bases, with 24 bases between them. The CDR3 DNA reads TGTGCCAGCGCTCGAGGAAGAGGACAGAAGGTGAATCAGCCCCAGCATTTT. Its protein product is CASARGRGQKVNQPQHF.

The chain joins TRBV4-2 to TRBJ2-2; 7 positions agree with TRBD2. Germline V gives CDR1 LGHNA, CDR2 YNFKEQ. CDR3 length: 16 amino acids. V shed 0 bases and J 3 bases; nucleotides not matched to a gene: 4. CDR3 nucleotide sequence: TGTGCCAGCAGCCAAGAGAGACGGGGGGACACCGGGGAGCTGTTTTTT. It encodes CASSQERRGDTGELFF.

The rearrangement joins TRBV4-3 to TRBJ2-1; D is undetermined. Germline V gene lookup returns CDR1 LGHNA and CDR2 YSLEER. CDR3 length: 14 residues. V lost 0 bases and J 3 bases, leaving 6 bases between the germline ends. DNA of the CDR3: TGCGCCAGCAGCCAAGATCGCTACTACAATGAGCAGTTCTTC. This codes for CASSQDRYYNEQFF.

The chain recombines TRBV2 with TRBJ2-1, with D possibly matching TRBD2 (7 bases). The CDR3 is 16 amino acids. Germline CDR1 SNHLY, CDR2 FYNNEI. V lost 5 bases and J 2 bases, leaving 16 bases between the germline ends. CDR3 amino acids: CASSRSGTSPYNEQFF. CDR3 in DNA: TGTGCCAGCAGTCGGAGCGGGACAAGTCCCTACAATGAGCAGTTCTTC.

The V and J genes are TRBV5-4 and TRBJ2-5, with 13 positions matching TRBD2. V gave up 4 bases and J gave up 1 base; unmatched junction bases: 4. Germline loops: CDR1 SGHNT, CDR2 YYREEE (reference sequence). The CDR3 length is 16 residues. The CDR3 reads CASSAGTSGTQETQYF. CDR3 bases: TGTGCCAGCAGCGCCGGGACTAGCGGGACCCAAGAGACCCAGTACTTC.

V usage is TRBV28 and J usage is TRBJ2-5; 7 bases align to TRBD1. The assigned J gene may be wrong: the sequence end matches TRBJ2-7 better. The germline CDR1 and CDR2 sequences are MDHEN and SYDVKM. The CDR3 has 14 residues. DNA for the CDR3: TGTGCCAGCATTTCGGGACAGAGCTCCTACGAGCAGTACTTC. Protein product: CASISGQSSYEQYF.

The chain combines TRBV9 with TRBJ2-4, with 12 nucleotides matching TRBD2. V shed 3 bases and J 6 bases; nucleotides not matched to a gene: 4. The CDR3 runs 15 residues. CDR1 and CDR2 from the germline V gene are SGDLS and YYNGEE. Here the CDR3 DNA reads TGTGCCAGCAGCGCGACTAGCGGGGGAATAAACATTCAGTACTTC. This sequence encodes CASSATSGGINIQYF.

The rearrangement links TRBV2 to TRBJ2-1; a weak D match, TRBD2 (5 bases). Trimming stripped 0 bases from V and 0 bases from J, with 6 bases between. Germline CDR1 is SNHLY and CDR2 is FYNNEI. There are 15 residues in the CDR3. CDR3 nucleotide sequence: TGTGCCAGCAGTGAAGCGAGCGGCTCCTACAATGAGCAGTTCTTC. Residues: CASSEASGSYNEQFF.

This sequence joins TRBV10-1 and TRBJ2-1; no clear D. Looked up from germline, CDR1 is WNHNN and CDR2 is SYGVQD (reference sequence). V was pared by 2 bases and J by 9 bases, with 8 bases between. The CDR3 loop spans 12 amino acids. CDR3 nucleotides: TGCGCCAGCAGTGAGAAAATCGGTGAGCAGTTCTTC. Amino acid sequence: CASSEKIGEQFF.

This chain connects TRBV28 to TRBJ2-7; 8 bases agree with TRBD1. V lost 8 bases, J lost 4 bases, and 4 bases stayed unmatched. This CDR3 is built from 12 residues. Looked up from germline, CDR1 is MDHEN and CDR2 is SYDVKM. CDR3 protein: CASQGAEYEQYF. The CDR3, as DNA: TGTGCCAGCCAGGGGGCAGAGTACGAGCAGTACTTC.

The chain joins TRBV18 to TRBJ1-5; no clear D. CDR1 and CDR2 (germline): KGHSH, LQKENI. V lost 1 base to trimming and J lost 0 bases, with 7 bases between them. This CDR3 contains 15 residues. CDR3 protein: CASSPLADSNQPQHF. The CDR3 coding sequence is TGTGCCAGCTCACCACTGGCCGATAGCAATCAGCCCCAGCATTTT.

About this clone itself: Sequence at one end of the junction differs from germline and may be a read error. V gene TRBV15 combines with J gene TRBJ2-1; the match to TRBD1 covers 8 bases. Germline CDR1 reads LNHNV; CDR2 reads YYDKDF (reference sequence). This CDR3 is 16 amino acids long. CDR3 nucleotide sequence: TGTGCCACCAAGACATTTAGCCAGGGGGCTTACAGTGAGCAGTTCTTC. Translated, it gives CATKTFSQGAYSEQFF.

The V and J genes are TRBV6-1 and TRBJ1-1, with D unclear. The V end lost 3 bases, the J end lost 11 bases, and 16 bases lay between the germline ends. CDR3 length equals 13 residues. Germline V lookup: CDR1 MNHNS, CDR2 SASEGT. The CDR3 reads CASSEAFRSEAFF. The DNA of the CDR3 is TGTGCCAGCAGTGAGGCTTTCCGCTCGGAGGCTTTCTTT.

The CDR3 here is CASSEIRGLTEAFF. Here the CDR3 DNA reads TGTGCCAGCAGTGAAATTAGGGGGCTCACTGAAGCTTTCTTT. This chain connects TRBV6-5 to TRBJ1-1, with 7 bases that match TRBD1. This CDR3 comprises 14 residues. After removal of 5 bases from V and 4 bases from J, the junction contained 7 bases not matched to a gene. Germline lookup yields CDR1 MNHEY and CDR2 SVGAGI.

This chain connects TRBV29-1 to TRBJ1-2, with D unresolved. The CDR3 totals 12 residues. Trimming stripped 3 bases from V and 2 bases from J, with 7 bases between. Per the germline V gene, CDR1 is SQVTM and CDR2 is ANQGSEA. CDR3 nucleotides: TGCAGCGTTGATTGGCAGAACTATGGCTACACCTTC. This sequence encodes CSVDWQNYGYTF.

The CDR3 loop reads CASGETGHNEQFF. For the CDR3, the DNA is TGTGCCAGCGGCGAGACTGGCCACAATGAGCAGTTCTTC. The chain recombines TRBV7-9 with TRBJ2-1; no firm D call. There are 13 residues in the CDR3. Germline V gene lookup returns CDR1 SEHNR and CDR2 FQNEAQ (reference sequence). The V end was cut by 8 bases, the J end by 5 bases, with 13 bases between.

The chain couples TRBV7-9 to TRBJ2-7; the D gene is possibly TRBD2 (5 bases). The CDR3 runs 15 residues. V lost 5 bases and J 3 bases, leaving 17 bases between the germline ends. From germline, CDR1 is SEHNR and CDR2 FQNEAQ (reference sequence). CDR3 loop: CASSASLGTFYEQYF. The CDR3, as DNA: TGTGCCAGCAGCGCCTCACTAGGAACCTTCTACGAGCAGTACTTC.

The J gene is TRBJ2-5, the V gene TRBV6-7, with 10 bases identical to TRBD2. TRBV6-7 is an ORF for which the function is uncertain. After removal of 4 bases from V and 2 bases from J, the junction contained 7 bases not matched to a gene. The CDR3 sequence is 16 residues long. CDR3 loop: CASSSRLAGKQETQYF. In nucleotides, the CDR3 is TGTGCCAGCAGTTCGCGACTAGCGGGTAAACAAGAGACCCAGTACTTC.

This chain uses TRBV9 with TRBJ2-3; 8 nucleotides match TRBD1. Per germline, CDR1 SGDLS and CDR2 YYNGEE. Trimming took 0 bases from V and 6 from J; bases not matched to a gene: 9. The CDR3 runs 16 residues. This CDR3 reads CASSVESGGVGDTQYF. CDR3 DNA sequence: TGTGCCAGCAGCGTAGAATCAGGGGGCGTTGGGGATACGCAGTATTTT.

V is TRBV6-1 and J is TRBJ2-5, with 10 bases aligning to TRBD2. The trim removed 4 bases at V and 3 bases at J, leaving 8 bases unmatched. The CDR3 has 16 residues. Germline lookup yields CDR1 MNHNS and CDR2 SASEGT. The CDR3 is CASSGVPSGSEETQYF. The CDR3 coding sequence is TGTGCCAGCAGTGGGGTCCCTAGCGGGAGTGAAGAGACCCAGTACTTC.

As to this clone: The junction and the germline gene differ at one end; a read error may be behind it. The CDR3 sequence: CASSLDGSRGRYNEKLFF. The CDR3 nucleotides read TGTGCCAGCAGCCTAGACGGTTCGCGGGGCCGTTATAATGAAAAACTGTTTTTT. The V call is TRBV11-2, the J call TRBJ1-4; D perhaps matches TRBD1 (5 bases). Per germline, CDR1 SGHAT and CDR2 FQNNGV. The CDR3 is made up of 18 amino acids.

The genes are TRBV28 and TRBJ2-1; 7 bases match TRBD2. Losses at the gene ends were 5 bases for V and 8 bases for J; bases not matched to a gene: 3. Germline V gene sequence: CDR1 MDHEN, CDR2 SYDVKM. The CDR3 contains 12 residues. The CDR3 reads CASSQAGYEQFF. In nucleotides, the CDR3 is TGTGCCAGCAGTCAAGCGGGGTATGAGCAGTTCTTC.

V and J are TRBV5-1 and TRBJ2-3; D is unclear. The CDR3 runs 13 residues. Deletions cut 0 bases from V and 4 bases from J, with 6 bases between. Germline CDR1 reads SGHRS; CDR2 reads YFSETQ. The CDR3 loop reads CASSLAPADTQYF. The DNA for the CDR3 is TGCGCCAGCAGCTTGGCTCCCGCAGATACGCAGTATTTT.

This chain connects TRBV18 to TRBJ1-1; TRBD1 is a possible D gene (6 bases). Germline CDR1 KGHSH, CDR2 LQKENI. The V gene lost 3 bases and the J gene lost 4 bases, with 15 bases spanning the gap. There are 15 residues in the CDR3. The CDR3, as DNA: TGTGCCAGCTCACCGGACAGTGTGACCCTCACTGAAGCTTTCTTT. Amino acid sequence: CASSPDSVTLTEAFF.

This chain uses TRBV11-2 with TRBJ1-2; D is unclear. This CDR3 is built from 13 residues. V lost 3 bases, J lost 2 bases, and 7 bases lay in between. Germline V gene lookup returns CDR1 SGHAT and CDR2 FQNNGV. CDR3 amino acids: CASSFQENYGYTF. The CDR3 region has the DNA TGTGCCAGCAGCTTCCAAGAGAACTATGGCTACACCTTC.